This TCR beta chain is from a study of Graves' ophthalmopathy and Graves' hyperthyroidism. This clonotype was seen only a few times. Germline V gene data show CDR1 as SEHNR and CDR2 as FQNEAQ (reference sequence). Trimming took 6 bases from V and 0 from J; bases not matched to a gene: 11. There are 19 residues in the CDR3. Using RNA transcripts, the TCR beta CDR3 regions were amplified. HTBI primers served in a first-round RT-PCR, which a second-round multiplex PCR followed. TCRdb re-called the multiplex PCR reads through MiXCR, storing one row per CDR3 protein. The profile shows roughly 220,000 distinct CDR3 sequences, less than 55% of them singletons.

Sequenced input: peripheral blood. V gene TRBV7-9 combines with J gene TRBJ2-6; 10 bases match TRBD1. The TCR sequence derives from an adult man with Graves' ophthalmopathy. CDR3 sequence (DNA): TGTGCCAGCAGTGGCCCTCGGACAGGGGGGGCCTCTGGGGCCAACGTCCTGACTTTC. This gives the protein CASSGPRTGGASGANVLTF.